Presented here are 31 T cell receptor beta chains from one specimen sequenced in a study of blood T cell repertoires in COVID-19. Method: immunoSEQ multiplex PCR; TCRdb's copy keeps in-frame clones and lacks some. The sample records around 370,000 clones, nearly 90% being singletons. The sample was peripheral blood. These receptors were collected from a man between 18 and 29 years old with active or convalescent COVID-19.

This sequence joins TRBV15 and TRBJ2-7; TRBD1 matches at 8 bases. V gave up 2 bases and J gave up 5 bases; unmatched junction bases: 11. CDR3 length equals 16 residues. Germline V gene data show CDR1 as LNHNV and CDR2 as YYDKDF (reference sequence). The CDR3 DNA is TGTGCCACCAGCAGACCTGGACAGGGAAGGTTCCACGAGCAGTACTTC. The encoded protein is CATSRPGQGRFHEQYF.

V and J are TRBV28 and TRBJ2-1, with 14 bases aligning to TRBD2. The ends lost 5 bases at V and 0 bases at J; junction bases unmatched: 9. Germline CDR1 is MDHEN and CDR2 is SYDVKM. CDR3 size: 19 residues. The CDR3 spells CASSLSPGTSGSSYNEQFF. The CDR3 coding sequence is TGTGCCAGCAGTCTATCACCAGGGACTAGCGGGAGCTCCTACAATGAGCAGTTCTTC. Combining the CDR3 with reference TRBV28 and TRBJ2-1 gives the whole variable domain DVKVTQSSRYLVKRTGEKVFLECVQDMDHENMFWYRQDPGLGLRLIYFSYDVKMKEKGDIPEGYSVSREKKERFSLILESASTNQTSMYLCASSLSPGTSGSSYNEQFFGPGTRLTVL.

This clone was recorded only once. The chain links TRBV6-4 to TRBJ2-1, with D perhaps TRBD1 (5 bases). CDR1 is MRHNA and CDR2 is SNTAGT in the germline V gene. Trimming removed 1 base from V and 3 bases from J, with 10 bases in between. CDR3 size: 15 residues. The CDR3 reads CASSDLSQGYNEQFF. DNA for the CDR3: TGTGCCAGCAGTGACTTAAGTCAGGGCTACAATGAGCAGTTCTTC.

CDR3 residues: CASSFSGLGNTEAFF. CDR3 bases: TGCGCCAGCAGCTTCTCAGGGTTGGGGAACACTGAAGCTTTCTTT. This chain uses TRBV5-1 with TRBJ1-1, with a possible D match to TRBD1 (5 bases). V was trimmed by 2 bases and J by 1 base, leaving 12 bases between them. Germline CDR1 SGHRS, CDR2 YFSETQ. This CDR3 comprises 15 residues.

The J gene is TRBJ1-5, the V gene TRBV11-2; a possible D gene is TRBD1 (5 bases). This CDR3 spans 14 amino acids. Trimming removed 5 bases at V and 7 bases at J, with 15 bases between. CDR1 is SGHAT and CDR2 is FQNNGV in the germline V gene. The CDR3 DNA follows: TGTGCCAGCAGCCTGGGGGGGGAATACCAGCCCCAGCATTTT. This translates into CASSLGGEYQPQHF.

CDR3 bases: TGTGCCAGCAGTTCGACAGGGGGATTTGAAAAACTGTTTTTT. Translated, it gives CASSSTGGFEKLFF. The rearrangement joins TRBV6-5 to TRBJ1-4; 9 bases are a match to TRBD1. The germline CDR1 and CDR2 sequences are MNHEY and SVGAGI. The CDR3 extends over 14 amino acids. J lost 7 bases, V lost 4 bases, and 4 bases had no gene match.

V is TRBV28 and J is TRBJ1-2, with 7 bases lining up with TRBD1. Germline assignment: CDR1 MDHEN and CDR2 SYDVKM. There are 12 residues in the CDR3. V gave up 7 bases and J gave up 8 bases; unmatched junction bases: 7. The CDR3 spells CASNLSGGGYTF. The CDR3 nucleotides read TGTGCCAGCAACCTCTCAGGGGGAGGCTACACCTTC.

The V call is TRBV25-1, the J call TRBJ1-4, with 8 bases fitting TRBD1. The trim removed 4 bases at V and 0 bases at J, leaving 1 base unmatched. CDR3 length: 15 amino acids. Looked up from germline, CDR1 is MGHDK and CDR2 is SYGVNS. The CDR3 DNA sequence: TGTGCCAGCAGTGGGACAGGGACAACTAATGAAAAACTGTTTTTT. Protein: CASSGTGTTNEKLFF.

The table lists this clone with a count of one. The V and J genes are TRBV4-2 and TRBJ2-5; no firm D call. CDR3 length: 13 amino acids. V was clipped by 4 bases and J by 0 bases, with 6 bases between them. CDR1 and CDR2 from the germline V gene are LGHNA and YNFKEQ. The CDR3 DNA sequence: TGTGCCAGCAGCCTTCAGTACCAAGAGACCCAGTACTTC. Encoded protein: CASSLQYQETQYF.

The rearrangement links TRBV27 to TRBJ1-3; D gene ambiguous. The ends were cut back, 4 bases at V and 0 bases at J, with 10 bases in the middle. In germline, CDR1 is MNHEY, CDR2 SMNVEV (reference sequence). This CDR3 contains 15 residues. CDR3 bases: TGTGCCAGCAGTTACGCCATCTACTCTGGAAACACCATATATTTT. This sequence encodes CASSYAIYSGNTIYF.

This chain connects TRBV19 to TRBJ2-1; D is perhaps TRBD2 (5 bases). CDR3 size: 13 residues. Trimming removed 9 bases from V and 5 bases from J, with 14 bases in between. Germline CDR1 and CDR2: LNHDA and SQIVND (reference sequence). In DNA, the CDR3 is TGTGCCAGCCGCACTAGAGGGCACAATGAGCAGTTCTTC. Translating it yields CASRTRGHNEQFF. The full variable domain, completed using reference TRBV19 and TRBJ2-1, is DGGITQSPKYLFRKEGQNVTLSCEQNLNHDAMYWYRQDPGQGLRLIYYSQIVNDFQKGDIAEGYSVSREKKESFPLTVTSAQKNPTAFYLCASRTRGHNEQFFGPGTRLTVL.

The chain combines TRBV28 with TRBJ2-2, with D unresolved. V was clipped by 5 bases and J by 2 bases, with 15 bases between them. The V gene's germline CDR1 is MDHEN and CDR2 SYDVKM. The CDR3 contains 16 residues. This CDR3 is CASSPDIKLNTGELFF. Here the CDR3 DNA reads TGTGCCAGCAGTCCTGACATAAAGCTTAACACCGGGGAGCTGTTTTTT.

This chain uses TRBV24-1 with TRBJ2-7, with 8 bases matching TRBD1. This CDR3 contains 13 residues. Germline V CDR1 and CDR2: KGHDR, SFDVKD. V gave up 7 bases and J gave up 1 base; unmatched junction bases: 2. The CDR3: CATRQGASYEQYF. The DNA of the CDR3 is TGTGCCACCAGGCAGGGGGCGTCCTACGAGCAGTACTTC.

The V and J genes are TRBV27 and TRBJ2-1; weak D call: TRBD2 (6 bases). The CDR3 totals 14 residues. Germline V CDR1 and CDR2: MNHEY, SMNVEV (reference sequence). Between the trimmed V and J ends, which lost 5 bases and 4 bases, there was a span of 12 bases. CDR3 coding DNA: TGTGCCAGCAGTCGGAGGGGAGAATACAATGAGCAGTTCTTC. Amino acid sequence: CASSRRGEYNEQFF.

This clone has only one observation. CDR3 in amino acids: CASSSRGSGGYEQYF. The CDR3 DNA reads as TGTGCCAGCAGCTCACGAGGGTCGGGTGGCTACGAGCAGTACTTC. The V call is TRBV7-2, the J call TRBJ2-7, with D perhaps matching TRBD2 (5 bases). The V gene's germline CDR1 is SGHTA and CDR2 FQGNSA. V gave up 4 bases and J gave up 3 bases, with 16 bases separating them. The CDR3 extends over 15 amino acids.

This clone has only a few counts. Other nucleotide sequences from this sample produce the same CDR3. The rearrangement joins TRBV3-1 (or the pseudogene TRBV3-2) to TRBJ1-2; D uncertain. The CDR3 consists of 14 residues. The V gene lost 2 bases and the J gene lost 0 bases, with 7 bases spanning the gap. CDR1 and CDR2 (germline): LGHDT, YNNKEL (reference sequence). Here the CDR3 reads CASSQLQTNYGYTF. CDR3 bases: TGTGCCAGCAGCCAACTCCAGACTAACTATGGCTACACCTTC.

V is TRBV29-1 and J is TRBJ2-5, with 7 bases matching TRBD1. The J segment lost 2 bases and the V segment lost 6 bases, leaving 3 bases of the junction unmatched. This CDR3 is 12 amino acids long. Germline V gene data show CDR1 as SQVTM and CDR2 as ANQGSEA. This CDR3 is CSVDRAQETQYF. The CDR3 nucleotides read TGCAGCGTAGACAGGGCTCAAGAGACCCAGTACTTC. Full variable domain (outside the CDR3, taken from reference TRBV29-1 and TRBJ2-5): SAVISQKPSRDICQRGTSLTIQCQVDSQVTMMFWYRQQPGQSLTLIATANQGSEATYESGFVIDKFPISRPNLTFSTLTVSNMSPEDSSIYLCSVDRAQETQYFGPGTRLLVL.

The CDR3 DNA reads as TGTGCCAGCAGCCCGGCTAGCGGGAGGCGTGAGCAGTTCTTC. Its protein product is CASSPASGRREQFF. This rearrangement joins TRBV14 to TRBJ2-1, with 11 bases fitting TRBD2. CDR3 size: 14 residues. The germline V gene has CDR1 SGHDN and CDR2 FVKESK. With 4 bases clipped from V and 9 bases from J, the junction kept 5 bases outside the gene matches.

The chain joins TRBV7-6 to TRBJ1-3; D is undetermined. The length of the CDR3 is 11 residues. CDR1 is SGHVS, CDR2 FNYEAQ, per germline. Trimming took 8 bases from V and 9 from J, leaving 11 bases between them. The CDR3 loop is CASAGYGTIYF. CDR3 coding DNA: TGTGCCAGCGCCGGGTACGGCACCATATATTTT.

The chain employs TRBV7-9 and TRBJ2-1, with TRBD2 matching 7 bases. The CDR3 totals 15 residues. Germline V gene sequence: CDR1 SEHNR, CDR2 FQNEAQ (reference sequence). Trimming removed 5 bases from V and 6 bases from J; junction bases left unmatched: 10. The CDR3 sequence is CASSTSREAPNEQFF. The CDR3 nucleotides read TGTGCCAGCAGCACTAGCCGGGAGGCCCCCAATGAGCAGTTCTTC.

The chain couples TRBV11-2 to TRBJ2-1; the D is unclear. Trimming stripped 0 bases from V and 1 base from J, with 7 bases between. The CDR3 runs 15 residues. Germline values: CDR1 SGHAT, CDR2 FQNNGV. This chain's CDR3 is CASSLDAGSYNEQFF. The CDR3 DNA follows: TGTGCCAGCAGCTTAGATGCAGGATCCTACAATGAGCAGTTCTTC.

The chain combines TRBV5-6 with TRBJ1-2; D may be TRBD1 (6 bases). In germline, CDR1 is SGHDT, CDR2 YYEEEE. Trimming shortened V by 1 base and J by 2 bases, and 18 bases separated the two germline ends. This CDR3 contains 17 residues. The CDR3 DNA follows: TGTGCCAGCAGCTTGTGGGGTCGGACAGCTCTAAACTATGGCTACACCTTC. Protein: CASSLWGRTALNYGYTF.

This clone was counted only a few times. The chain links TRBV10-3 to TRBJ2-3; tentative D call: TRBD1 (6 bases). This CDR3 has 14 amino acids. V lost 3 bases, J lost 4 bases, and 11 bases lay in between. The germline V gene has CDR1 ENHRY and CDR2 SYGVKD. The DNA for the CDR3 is TGTGCCATCAGTGAAAGGACAGATTCAGATACGCAGTATTTT. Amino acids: CAISERTDSDTQYF.

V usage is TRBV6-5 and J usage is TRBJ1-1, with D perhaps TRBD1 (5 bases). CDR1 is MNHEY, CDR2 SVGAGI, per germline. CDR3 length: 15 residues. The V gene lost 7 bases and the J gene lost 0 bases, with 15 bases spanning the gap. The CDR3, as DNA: TGTGCCAGCAAAAGGGGCTCGAACATGAACACTGAAGCTTTCTTT. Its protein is CASKRGSNMNTEAFF.

CDR3 bases: TGTGCCAGCAGCCCAAACCGGGACAGGGTTATAGACAAAAACATTCAGTACTTC. Translated: CASSPNRDRVIDKNIQYF. This chain uses TRBV6-2 or TRBV6-3 with TRBJ2-4, with 9 bases lining up with TRBD1. The CDR3 is made up of 18 amino acids. CDR1 and CDR2 (germline): MNHEY, SVGEGT. V lost 6 bases and J lost 3; bases outside the gene matches: 15.

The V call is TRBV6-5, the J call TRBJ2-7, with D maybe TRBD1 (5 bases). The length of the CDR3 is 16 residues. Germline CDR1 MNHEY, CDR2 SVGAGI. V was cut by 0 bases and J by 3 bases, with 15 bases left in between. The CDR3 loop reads CASSYSKRWGGYEQYF. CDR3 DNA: TGTGCCAGCAGTTACTCGAAAAGGTGGGGCGGCTACGAGCAGTACTTC.

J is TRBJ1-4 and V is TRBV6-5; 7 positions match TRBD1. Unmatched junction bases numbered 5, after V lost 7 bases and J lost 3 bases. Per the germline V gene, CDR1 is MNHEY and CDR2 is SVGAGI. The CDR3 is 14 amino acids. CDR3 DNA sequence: TGTGCCAGCAAGGACAGGTATTCTAATGAAAAACTGTTTTTT. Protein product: CASKDRYSNEKLFF.

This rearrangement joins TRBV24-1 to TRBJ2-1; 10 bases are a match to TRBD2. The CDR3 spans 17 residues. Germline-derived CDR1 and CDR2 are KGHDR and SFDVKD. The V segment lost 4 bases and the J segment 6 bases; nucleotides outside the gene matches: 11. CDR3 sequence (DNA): TGTGCCACCAGTGACCCGTCCCAGCGGGGGGGATTCAATGAGCAGTTCTTC. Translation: CATSDPSQRGGFNEQFF.

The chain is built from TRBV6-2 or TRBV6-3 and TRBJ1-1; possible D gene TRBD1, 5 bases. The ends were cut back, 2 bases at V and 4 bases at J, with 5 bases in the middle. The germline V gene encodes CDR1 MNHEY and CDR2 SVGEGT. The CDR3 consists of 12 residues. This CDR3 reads CASSYTGTEAFF. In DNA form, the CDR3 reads TGTGCCAGCAGTTACACAGGCACTGAAGCTTTCTTT.

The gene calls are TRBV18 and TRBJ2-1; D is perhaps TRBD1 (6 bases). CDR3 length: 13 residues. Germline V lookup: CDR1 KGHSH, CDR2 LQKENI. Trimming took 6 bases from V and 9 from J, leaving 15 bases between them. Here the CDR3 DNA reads TGTGCCAGCTCTCAAAACAGGGCGGGTGAGCAGTTCTTC. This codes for CASSQNRAGEQFF.

CDR3 nucleotides: TGTGCCACCAGTGATGTACGGGGGACTGAAGCTTTCTTT. This sequence encodes CATSDVRGTEAFF. The chain joins TRBV24-1 to TRBJ1-1; weak D call: TRBD1 (5 bases). The CDR3 covers 13 residues. CDR1 and CDR2 (germline): KGHDR, SFDVKD. Deletions cut 3 bases from V and 5 bases from J, with 9 bases between.